Listed below are T cell receptor beta chains from one sample, sequenced in a study of OX40 agonist ivuxolimab in advanced cancers. The data were produced by immunoSEQ multiplex PCR, yet TCRdb's version contains in-frame clones alone and is incomplete. The data hold 63,000 or so clones, with about 82% observed a single time. The sample here was CD4+ or CD8+ T cells sorted from blood, taken in a trial of the OX40 agonist ivuxolimab. The receptors here all came from an adult with an advanced solid tumor such as melanoma, head and neck, liver or kidney cancer. CDR3s include the opening cysteine and the closing phenylalanine or tryptophan. The D gene is left open where the match is weak. Clone size, where shown, is once, few, many, or a class for clones that have expanded.

TRBD2	TRBJ2-3	TRBV7-9	NA	TGTGCCAGCAGCCTTCGAACTAGCGGGGGCCGTAATACGCAGTATTTT	CASSLRTSGGRNTQYF
NA	TRBJ1-5	TRBV7-2	NA	TGTGCCAGCAGCTTAGTCAGGGACCTCAATCAGCCCCAGCATTTT	CASSLVRDLNQPQHF
NA	TRBJ1-6	TRBV4-1	once	TGCGCCAGCAGCCAAGCCCCGGGGGCTCGGGATTCACCCCTCCACTTT	CASSQAPGARDSPLHF
NA	TRBJ1-5	TRBV6-6	NA	TGTGCCACGACTAGACAGTTGAATCAGCCCCAGCATTTT	CATTRQLNQPQHF
TRBD1	TRBJ1-1	TRBV27	NA	TGTGCCAGCAGTGTTTATCGCACCGCGGGAGACAGGGGGAACACTGAAGCTTTCTTT	CASSVYRTAGDRGNTEAFF
TRBD1	TRBJ1-2	TRBV6-5	NA	TGTGCCAGCAGTGGCTCCGGGACAGGGTCCTATGGCTACACCTTC	CASSGSGTGSYGYTF
NA	TRBJ1-6	TRBV5-8	NA	TGTGCCAGCAGCTTGGGCAAGGACTCACCCCTCCACTTT	CASSLGKDSPLHF
NA	TRBJ2-5	TRBV6-5	few	TGTGCCAGCAGTTACTCCGGGCGCAGCCATACGGGGACCCAGTACTTC	CASSYSGRSHTGTQYF
NA	TRBJ1-4	TRBV28	NA	TGTGCCAGCAGACCAAACGGAGGACAGTGGGTTGAAAAACTGTTTTTT	CASRPNGGQWVEKLFF
NA	TRBJ1-3	TRBV10-1	NA	TGCGCCAGCAGTGATAGATTGGGCGGAAACACCATATATTTT	CASSDRLGGNTIYF
TRBD1	TRBJ2-3	TRBV19	few	TGTGCCAGTAGCAAACCGGGACAGATGCCAGATACGCAGTATTTT	CASSKPGQMPDTQYF
NA	TRBJ1-2	TRBV5-4	NA	TGTGCCAGCAGCATAGGAGGGACGGGGCATGGCTACACCTTC	CASSIGGTGHGYTF
NA	TRBJ1-1	TRBV2	once	TGTGCCAGCAGGGCACAGGACTTCACTGAAGCTTTCTTT	CASRAQDFTEAFF
TRBD1	TRBJ1-1	TRBV19	once	TGTGCCAGTAGTATGAGGGGGCAGTCAACGGTGGGTGATGAAGCTTTCTTT	CASSMRGQSTVGDEAFF
NA	TRBJ1-1	TRBV29-1	NA	TGCAGCGTTGACGGGGTGAACACTGAAGCTTTCTTT	CSVDGVNTEAFF
TRBD1	TRBJ2-7	TRBV6-1	NA	TGTGCCAGCAGTGCATCGACAGGGGCCTACGAGCAGTACTTC	CASSASTGAYEQYF
TRBD1	TRBJ2-3	TRBV6-1	NA	TGTGCCTCAACCTCGGGACAGCCTCCGGATACGCAGTATTTT	CASTSGQPPDTQYF
TRBD2	TRBJ2-1	TRBV4-2	NA	TGTGCCAGCAGCCAAGATAGAACTAGCGGGGGGTACAATGAGCAGTTCTTC	CASSQDRTSGGYNEQFF
NA	TRBJ1-2	TRBV5-1	NA	TGCGCCAGCAGCTTGGACGTTCATGGCTACACCTTC	CASSLDVHGYTF
NA	TRBJ1-4	TRBV7-9	NA	TGTGCCAGCAGCTACTCAGCGGGGACTAATGAAAAACTGTTTTTT	CASSYSAGTNEKLFF
TRBD2	TRBJ2-7	TRBV5-1	NA	TGCGCCAGCAGCTTGTCGAGCGGGGGGCCCTACGAGCAGTACTTC	CASSLSSGGPYEQYF
NA	TRBJ2-7	TRBV7-2	once	TGTGCCAGCAGCCCCCGGCTCAACGTCGGGGAGCAGTACTTC	CASSPRLNVGEQYF
NA	TRBJ1-5	TRBV27	NA	TGTGCCAGCAGTAAAACAGGGCCCCACCAATATAGCAATCAGCCCCAGCATTTT	CASSKTGPHQYSNQPQHF
NA	TRBJ1-3	TRBV9	NA	TGTGCCAGCAGCGAAACCTGGCCAGGGTTCACCTCTGGAAACACCATATATTTT	CASSETWPGFTSGNTIYF
NA	TRBJ1-4	TRBV5-6	NA	TGTGCCAGCAGCGACCAACCGGGTCTTTCGGAAAAACTGTTTTTT	CASSDQPGLSEKLFF
NA	TRBJ2-7	TRBV2	once	TGTGCCAGCAGTGATTTAAAAGGGCCCCTATCTGAGCAGTACTTC	CASSDLKGPLSEQYF
NA	TRBJ2-5	TRBV23-1	NA	TGCGCCAGCAGTCAATTAACGGCAAAGACCCAGTACTTC	CASSQLTAKTQYF
NA	TRBJ1-3	TRBV18	few	TGTGCCAGCTCACGTCCGGGGGCCGCTGGAAACACCATATATTTT	CASSRPGAAGNTIYF
NA	TRBJ1-2	TRBV10-1	NA	TGCGCCAGCAGTGAGAGGTCCCGCCGGATGGGCTACACCTTC	CASSERSRRMGYTF
TRBD1	TRBJ2-7	TRBV7-2	NA	TGTGCCAGCAGCCGACAGGGGACGGCGTACGAGCAGTACTTC	CASSRQGTAYEQYF
NA	TRBJ2-2	TRBV25-1	NA	TGTGCCAGCAGTGACCTTAACACCGGGGAGCTGTTTTTT	CASSDLNTGELFF
TRBD1	TRBJ2-5	TRBV14	NA	TGTGCCAGCAGTTTCAACAGGGGTGGAGAGACCCAGTACTTC	CASSFNRGGETQYF
NA	TRBJ1-2	TRBV27	few	TGTGCCAGCAGTTCTGAAACCACACGTAACTATGGCTACACCTTC	CASSSETTRNYGYTF
NA	TRBJ1-1	TRBV19	once	TGTGCCAGTACGGTTGGGATGAACACTGAAGCTTTCTTT	CASTVGMNTEAFF
NA	TRBJ2-3	TRBV16	NA	TGTGCCAGCAGCCAAAATCCCCGCTCTGGTCAGGCCAAGGCCCAAGTAGATACGCAGTATTTT	CASSQNPRSGQAKAQVDTQYF
NA	TRBJ1-5	TRBV16	NA	TGTGCCAGCAGCCCGGACCTCGGGAGCAATCAGCCCCAGCATTTT	CASSPDLGSNQPQHF
NA	TRBJ2-7	TRBV6-6	NA	TGTGCCAGCGTCGTCGATGGCAGGTCTGCGCACGAGCAGTACTTC	CASVVDGRSAHEQYF
TRBD1	TRBJ2-1	TRBV18	NA	TGTGCCAGCTCACCACCGGGGACAGTCAACAATGAGCAGTTCTTC	CASSPPGTVNNEQFF
NA	TRBJ1-1	TRBV4-2	NA	TGTGCCAGCAGCCAAGATCGGGGGGCGCGAGTTGCTTTCTTT	CASSQDRGARVAFF
TRBD2	TRBJ2-3	TRBV19	NA	TGTGCCAGTAGTAATCCTAGCGGGGGCACAGATACGCAGTATTTT	CASSNPSGGTDTQYF
NA	TRBJ1-6	TRBV6-5	NA	TGTGCCAGCACCCGGAAGGCCGGGGGCCCCCTCCACTTT	CASTRKAGGPLHF
NA	TRBJ1-6	TRBV6-6	NA	TGTGCCAGCATCGGGCAGGCAAACAAATTTAATTCACCCCTCCACTTT	CASIGQANKFNSPLHF
NA	TRBJ1-3	TRBV4-1	many	TGCGCCAGCAGCCAAGATACGATGATCGGAAACACCATATATTTT	CASSQDTMIGNTIYF
NA	TRBJ2-5	TRBV16	NA	TGTGCCGGCAGCCAATCGCAAGAGACCCAGTACTTC	CAGSQSQETQYF
NA	TRBJ2-1	TRBV5-1	NA	TGCGCCAGCAAAATGGGGTCAGAGCTCAATGAGCAGTTCTTC	CASKMGSELNEQFF
TRBD1	TRBJ2-1	TRBV5-1	NA	TGCGCCAGTTCCGGGACAGGGTTCTACAATGAGCAGTTCTTC	CASSGTGFYNEQFF
NA	TRBJ2-4	TRBV6-6	NA	TGTGCCAGCAGGGGGTCCCGAGGGGGTGAGGAAAACATTCAGTACTTC	CASRGSRGGEENIQYF
NA	TRBJ2-7	TRBV27	NA	TGTGCCAGCAGTTTATCCGCAGCCTACGAGCAGTACTTC	CASSLSAAYEQYF
NA	TRBJ2-7	TRBV11-2	NA	TGTGCCAGCAGCCCCCAGTTTTTGTCCTACGAGCAGTACTTC	CASSPQFLSYEQYF
NA	TRBJ2-1	TRBV18	NA	TGTGCCAGCTCAAATAATAACAATGAGCAGTTCTTC	CASSNNNNEQFF
NA	TRBJ2-5	TRBV5-4	NA	TGTGCCAGCGGAATATATGGAGAGACCCAGTACTTC	CASGIYGETQYF
NA	TRBJ2-7	TRBV6-1	NA	TGTGCCAGCAGGAAGGGAGGGGGGTACGAGCAGTACTTC	CASRKGGGYEQYF
TRBD1	TRBJ1-2	TRBV5-1	few	TGCGCCAGCAGCCTGGGACAGGGAAATCGTAGTGGCTACACCTTC	CASSLGQGNRSGYTF